This T cell receptor beta chain stems from a study of blood T cell repertoires in COVID-19. Profiled with immunoSEQ multiplex PCR; TCRdb holds only in-frame clones, not every one. In the table there are some 340,000 clones, around 86% of which are singletons. Adults between roughly 18 and 89 years of age took part from some 25 US areas. Participants' own reports of clinical history determined their cohort assignment. Symptom resolution, clearance, or two negative PCRs marked donors in Cohort 3 as recovered. The sequence came from a woman between 50 and 59 years old who had recovered from COVID-19. Sample: PBMCs or T cells enriched from blood (not recorded which).

The CDR3 DNA is TGTGCCAGCATAGTAACCTCGCAGGGGAAAGACACTGAAGCTTTCTTT. Its protein is CASIVTSQGKDTEAFF. This sequence joins TRBV2 and TRBJ1-1, with D perhaps matching TRBD1 (6 bases). Between the trimmed V and J ends, which lost 7 bases and 3 bases, there was a span of 21 bases. Per germline, CDR1 SNHLY and CDR2 FYNNEI. CDR3 length equals 16 residues.